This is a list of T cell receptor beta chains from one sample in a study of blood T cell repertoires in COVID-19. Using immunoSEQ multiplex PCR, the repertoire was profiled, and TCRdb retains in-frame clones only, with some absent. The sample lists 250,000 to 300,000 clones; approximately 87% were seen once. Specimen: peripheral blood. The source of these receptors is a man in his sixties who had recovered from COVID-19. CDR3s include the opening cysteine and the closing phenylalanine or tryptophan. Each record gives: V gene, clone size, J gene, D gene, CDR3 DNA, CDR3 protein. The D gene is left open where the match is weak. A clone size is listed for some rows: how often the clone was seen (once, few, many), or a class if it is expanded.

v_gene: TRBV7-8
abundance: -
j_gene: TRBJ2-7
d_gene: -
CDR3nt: TGTGCCAGCAGCTTAGTCCGGCAATCCATGCGGGACTTC
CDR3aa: CASSLVRQSMRDF

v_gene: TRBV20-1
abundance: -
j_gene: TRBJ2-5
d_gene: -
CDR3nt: TGCAGTGCTAGTGGGACTCAACAAGAGACCCAGTACTTC
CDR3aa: CSASGTQQETQYF

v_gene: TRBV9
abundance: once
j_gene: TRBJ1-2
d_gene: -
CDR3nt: TGTGCCAGCAGCTCCGGGTGGGCTAACTATGGCTACACCTTC
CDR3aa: CASSSGWANYGYTF

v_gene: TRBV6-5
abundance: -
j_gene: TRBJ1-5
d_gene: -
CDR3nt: TGTGCCAGCAGTTATGGAGGGACCGGGCAGCCCCAGCATTTT
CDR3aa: CASSYGGTGQPQHF

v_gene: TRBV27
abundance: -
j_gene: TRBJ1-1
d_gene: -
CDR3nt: TGTGCCAGCCCCGACAGCGATGAGGCTGAAGCTTTCTTT
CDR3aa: CASPDSDEAEAFF

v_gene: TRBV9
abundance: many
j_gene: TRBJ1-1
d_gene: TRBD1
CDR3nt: TGTGCCAGCAGCGTAGCCGGGACAGGGAGAACTGAAGCTTTCTTT
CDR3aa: CASSVAGTGRTEAFF

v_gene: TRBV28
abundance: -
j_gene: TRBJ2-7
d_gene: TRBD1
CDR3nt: TGTGCCAGCAGGGACCTACGGACAGGGAGCTCCTACGAGCAGTACTTC
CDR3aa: CASRDLRTGSSYEQYF

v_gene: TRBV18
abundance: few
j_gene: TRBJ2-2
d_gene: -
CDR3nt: TGTGCCAGCTCATCTTTGACAAGACCCGCGAACACCGGGGAGCTGTTTTTT
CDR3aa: CASSSLTRPANTGELFF

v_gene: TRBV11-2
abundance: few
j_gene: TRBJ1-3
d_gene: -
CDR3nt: TGTGCCAGCAGCTTAGAAGGGGGACGGGGAAACACCATATATTTT
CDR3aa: CASSLEGGRGNTIYF

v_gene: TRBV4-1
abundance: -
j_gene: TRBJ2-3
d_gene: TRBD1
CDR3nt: TGCGCCAGCAGCCAAGACAGGGACAGACATACGCAGTATTTT
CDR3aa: CASSQDRDRHTQYF

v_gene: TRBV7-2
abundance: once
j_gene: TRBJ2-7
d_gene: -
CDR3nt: TGTGCCAGCAAGGAGAATGTTTACGAGCAGTACTTC
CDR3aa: CASKENVYEQYF

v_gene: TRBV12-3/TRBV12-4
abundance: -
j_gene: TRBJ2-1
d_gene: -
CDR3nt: TGTGCCAGCAGTTTGGGCCCCAATGAGCAGTTCTTC
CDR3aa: CASSLGPNEQFF

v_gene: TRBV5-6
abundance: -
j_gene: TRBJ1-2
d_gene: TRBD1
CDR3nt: TGTGCCAGCGATACATACAGGGGCGACTATGGCTACACCTTC
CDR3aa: CASDTYRGDYGYTF

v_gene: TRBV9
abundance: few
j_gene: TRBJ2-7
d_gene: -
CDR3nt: TGTGCCAGCAGCAGGACAGCCTACGAGCAGTACTTC
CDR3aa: CASSRTAYEQYF

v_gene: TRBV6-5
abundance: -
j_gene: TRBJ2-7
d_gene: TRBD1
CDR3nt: TGTGCCAGCAGAGGGGACAGGGGGCCCTACGAGCAGTACTTC
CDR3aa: CASRGDRGPYEQYF

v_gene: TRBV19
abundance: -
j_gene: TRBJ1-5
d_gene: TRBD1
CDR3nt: TGTGCCAGTAACTTCTTGAACAGGGGGCAAGAGAGGCCCCAGCATTTT
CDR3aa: CASNFLNRGQERPQHF

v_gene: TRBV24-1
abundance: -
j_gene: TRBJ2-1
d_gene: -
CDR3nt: TGTGCCACCAGTAGACAGGATGGCGATGAGCAGTTCTTC
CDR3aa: CATSRQDGDEQFF

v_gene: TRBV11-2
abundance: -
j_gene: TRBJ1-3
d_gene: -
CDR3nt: TGTGCCAGCAGCTTAGATGGCGGATTTTACGGCACCATATATTTT
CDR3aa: CASSLDGGFYGTIYF

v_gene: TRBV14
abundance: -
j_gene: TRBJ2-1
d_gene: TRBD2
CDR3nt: TGTGCCAGCAGCCAAGAAGGGGCTAGCGGGGGGGCGAGGGAGCAGTTCTTC
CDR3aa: CASSQEGASGGAREQFF

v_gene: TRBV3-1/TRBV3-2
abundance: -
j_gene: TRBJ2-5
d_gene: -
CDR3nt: TGTGCCAGCAGCCAGCGGGAGACCCAGTACTTC
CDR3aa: CASSQRETQYF

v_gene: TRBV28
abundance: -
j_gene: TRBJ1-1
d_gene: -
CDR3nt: TGTGCCAGCAGTTTAACAGAGAACACTGAAGCTTTCTTT
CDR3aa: CASSLTENTEAFF

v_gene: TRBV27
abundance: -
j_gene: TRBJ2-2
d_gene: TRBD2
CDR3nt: TGTGCCAGCAGTCGTGGACCGGGAGGCGGGGAGCTGTTTTTT
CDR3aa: CASSRGPGGGELFF

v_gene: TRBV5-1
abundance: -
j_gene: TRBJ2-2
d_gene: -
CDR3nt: TGCGCCAGCAGCTTAACAGGGCTGGGCACCGGGGAGCTGTTTTTT
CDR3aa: CASSLTGLGTGELFF

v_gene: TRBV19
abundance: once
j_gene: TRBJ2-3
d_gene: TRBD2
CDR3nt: TGTGCCAGTAGTCCACCGCCGGGGAGCGGGAGTTTTGATACGCAGTATTTT
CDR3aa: CASSPPPGSGSFDTQYF

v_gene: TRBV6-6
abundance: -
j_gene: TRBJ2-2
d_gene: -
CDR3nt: TGTGCCAGCAGTTACGGCAGGGCTGACACCGGGGAGCTGTTTTTT
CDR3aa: CASSYGRADTGELFF

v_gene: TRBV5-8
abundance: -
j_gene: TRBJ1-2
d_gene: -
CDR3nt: TGTGCCAGCAGCTCCAACGACCCAGGACAGAGAACGGGCTACACCTTC
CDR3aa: CASSSNDPGQRTGYTF

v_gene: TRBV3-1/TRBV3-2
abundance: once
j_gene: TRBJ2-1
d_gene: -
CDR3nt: TGTGCCAGCGGGGACTCTCCCTACAATGAGCAGTTCTTC
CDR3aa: CASGDSPYNEQFF

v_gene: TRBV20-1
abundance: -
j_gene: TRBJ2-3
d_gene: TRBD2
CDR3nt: TGCAGTGCTAGTAGGCTAGCGGGGGGCAGCACAGATACGCAGTATTTT
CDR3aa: CSASRLAGGSTDTQYF

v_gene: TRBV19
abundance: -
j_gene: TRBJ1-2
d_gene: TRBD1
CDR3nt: TGTGCCAGTAGTACCAGGACAGGCAGCTCTTGGGGCTACACCTTC
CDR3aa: CASSTRTGSSWGYTF

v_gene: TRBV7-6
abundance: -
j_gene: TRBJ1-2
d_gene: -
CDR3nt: TGTGCCAGCAGCGAAGGGGGTCCCAGAGCTAACTATGGCTACACCTTC
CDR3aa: CASSEGGPRANYGYTF

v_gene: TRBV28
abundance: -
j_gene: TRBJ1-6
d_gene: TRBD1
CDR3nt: TGTGCCAGCAGTTTAGAGGGACAGGGCTTAAATTCACCCCTCCACTTT
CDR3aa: CASSLEGQGLNSPLHF